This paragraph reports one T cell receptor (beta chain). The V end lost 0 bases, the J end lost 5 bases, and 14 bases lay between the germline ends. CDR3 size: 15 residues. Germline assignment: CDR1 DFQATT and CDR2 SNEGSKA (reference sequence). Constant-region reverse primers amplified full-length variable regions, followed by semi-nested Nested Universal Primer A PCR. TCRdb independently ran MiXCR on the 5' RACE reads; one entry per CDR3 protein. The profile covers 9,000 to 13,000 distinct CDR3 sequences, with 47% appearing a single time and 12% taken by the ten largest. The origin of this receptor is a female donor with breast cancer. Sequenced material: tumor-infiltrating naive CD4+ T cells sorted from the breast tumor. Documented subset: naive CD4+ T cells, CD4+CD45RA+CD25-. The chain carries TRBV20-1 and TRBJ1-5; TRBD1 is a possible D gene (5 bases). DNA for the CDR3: TGCAGTGCTAGAGATGCAGGTACAGGCTATCAGCCCCAGCATTTT. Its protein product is CSARDAGTGYQPQHF.